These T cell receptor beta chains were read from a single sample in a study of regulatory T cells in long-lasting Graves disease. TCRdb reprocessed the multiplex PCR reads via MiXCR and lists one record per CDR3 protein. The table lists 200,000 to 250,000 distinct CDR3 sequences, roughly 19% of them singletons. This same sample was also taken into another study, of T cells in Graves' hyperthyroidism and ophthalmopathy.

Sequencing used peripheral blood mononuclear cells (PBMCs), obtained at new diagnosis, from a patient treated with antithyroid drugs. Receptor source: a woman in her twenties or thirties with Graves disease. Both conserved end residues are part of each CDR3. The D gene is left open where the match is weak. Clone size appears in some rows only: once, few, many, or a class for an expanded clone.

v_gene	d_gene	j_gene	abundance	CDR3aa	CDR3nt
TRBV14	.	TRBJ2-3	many	CASSSTRDTNTDTQYF	TGTGCCAGCAGCTCAACCCGGGACACAAACACAGATACGCAGTATTTT
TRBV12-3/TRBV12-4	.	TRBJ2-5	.	CASSADRGTQYF	TGTGCCAGCAGCGCCGACCGGGGGACCCAGTACTTC
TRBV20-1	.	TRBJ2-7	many	CSASQGAWGEQYF	TGCAGTGCTAGTCAGGGCGCCTGGGGCGAGCAGTACTTC
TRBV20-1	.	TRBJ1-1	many	CSARSGGLNTEAFF	TGCAGTGCTAGATCGGGGGGCCTGAACACTGAAGCTTTCTTT
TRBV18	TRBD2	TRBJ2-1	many	CASSPLAGDYNEQFF	TGTGCCAGCTCACCACTAGCGGGGGACTACAATGAGCAGTTCTTC
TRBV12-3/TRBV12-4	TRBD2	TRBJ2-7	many	CASSPQRGGRSSEQYF	TGTGCCAGCAGTCCCCAGAGGGGCGGGAGGTCCAGCGAGCAGTACTTC
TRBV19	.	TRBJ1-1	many	CASSPRTSTEAFF	TGTGCCAGTAGTCCCCGGACAAGCACTGAAGCTTTCTTT
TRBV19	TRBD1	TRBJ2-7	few	CASSATQGAGYEQYF	TGTGCCAGTAGTGCAACCCAGGGGGCTGGCTACGAGCAGTACTTC
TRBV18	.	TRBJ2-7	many	CASSPNMRSEQYF	TGTGCCAGCTCGCCGAATATGAGGAGCGAGCAGTACTTC
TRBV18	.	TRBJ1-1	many	CASSPSEVPNTEAFF	TGTGCCAGCTCACCGAGTGAGGTTCCCAACACTGAAGCTTTCTTT
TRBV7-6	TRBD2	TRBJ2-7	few	CASSTLAGDGEQYF	TGTGCCAGCAGCACACTAGCGGGAGACGGCGAGCAGTACTTC
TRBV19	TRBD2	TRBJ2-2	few	CARTSGRDTGELFF	TGTGCCAGGACTAGCGGGAGAGACACCGGGGAGCTGTTTTTT
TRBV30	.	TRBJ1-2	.	CAWNPENSPSYGYTF	TGTGCCTGGAATCCTGAGAACTCTCCTAGCTATGGCTACACCTTC
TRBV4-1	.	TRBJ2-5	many	CASSQGPMSGETQYF	TGCGCCAGCAGCCAAGGACCAATGAGCGGAGAGACCCAGTACTTC
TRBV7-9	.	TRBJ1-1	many	CASSSRVTEAFF	TGTGCCAGCAGCTCGAGAGTCACTGAAGCTTTCTTT
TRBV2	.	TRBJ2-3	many	CASRKVDSADTQYF	TGTGCCAGCAGGAAGGTCGATTCTGCAGATACGCAGTATTTT
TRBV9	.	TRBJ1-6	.	CASSGGGPYSPLHF	TGTGCCAGCAGTGGTGGGGGGCCCTATTCACCCCTCCACTTT
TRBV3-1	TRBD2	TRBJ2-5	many	CASSRGGSQETQYF	TGTGCCAGCAGCCGCGGGGGTAGCCAAGAGACCCAGTACTTC
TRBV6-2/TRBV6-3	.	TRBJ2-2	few	CASSYRGGNTGELFF	TGTGCCAGCAGTTACCGGGGTGGGAACACCGGGGAGCTGTTTTTT
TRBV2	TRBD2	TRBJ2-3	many	CASTPSGANTDTQYF	TGTGCCAGCACGCCCAGCGGGGCAAACACAGATACGCAGTATTTT
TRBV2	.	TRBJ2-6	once	CASTKDSPSGANVLAF	TGTGCCAGCACTAAGGACAGCCCCTCTGGCGCCAACGTCCTGGCTTTC
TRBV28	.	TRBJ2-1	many	CASSFRTLPYNEQFF	TGTGCCAGCAGTTTTAGGACATTACCCTACAATGAGCAGTTCTTC
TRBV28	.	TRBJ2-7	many	CASSFSPRTYEQYF	TGTGCCAGCAGTTTCTCCCCGCGTACCTACGAGCAGTACTTC